Reported below is one T cell receptor beta chain. The antigen is not known. The data are from a study of tumour-infiltrating T cells in Burkitt lymphoma. The overall study: The Burkitt lymphoma cohort spanned all epidemiological subtypes. Repertoire clonality predicted overall and progression-free survival. Broader study findings: Public clonotypes, several, appeared across numerous Burkitt lymphoma patients.

Per the germline V gene, CDR1 is SGHTA and CDR2 is FQGNSA. CDR3 size: 15 residues. The V gene end was trimmed by 9 bases and the J gene end by 5 bases; junction bases not matched to a gene: 11. This table comes from immunoSEQ multiplex PCR, and its TCRdb copy is limited to in-frame clones, with some not included. The sample has nearly 3,000 clones; over 12% are singletons. Sequencing input: tumor tissue. The chain carries TRBV7-2 and TRBJ1-2; 11 positions agree with TRBD1. The sequence was obtained from a human donor with Burkitt lymphoma. The CDR3 nucleotides read TGTGCCAGTGAGGGACAGGGGGATTCAAAGTATGGCTACACCTTC. Residues: CASEGQGDSKYGYTF.